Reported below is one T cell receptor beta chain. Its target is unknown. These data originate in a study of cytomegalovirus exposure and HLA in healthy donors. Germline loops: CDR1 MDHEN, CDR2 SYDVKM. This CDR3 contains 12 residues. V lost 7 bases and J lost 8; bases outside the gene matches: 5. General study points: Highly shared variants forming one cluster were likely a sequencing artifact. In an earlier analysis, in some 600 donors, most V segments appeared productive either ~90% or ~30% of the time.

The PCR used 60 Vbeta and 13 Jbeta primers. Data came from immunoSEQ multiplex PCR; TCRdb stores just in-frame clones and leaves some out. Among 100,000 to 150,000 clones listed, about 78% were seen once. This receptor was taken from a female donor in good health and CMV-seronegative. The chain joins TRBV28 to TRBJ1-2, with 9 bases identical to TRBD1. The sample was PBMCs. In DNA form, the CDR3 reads TGTGCCAGCACCCGGACAGGGGAAGGCTACACCTTC. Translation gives CASTRTGEGYTF.